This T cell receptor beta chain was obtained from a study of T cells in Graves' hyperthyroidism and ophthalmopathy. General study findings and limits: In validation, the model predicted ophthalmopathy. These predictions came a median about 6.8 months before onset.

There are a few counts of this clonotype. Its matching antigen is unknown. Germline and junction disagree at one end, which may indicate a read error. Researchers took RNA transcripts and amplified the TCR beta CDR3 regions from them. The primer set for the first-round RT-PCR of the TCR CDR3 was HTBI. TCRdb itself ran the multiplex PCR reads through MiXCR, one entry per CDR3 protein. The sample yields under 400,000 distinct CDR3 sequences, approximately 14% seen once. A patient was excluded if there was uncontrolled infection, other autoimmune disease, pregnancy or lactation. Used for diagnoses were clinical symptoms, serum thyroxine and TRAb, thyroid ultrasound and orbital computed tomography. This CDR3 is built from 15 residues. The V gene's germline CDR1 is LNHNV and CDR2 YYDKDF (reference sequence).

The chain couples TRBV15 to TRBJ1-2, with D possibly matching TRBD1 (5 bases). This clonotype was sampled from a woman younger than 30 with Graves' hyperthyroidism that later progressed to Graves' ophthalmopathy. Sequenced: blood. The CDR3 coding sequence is TGTGCCATCAGCAGAGATCAGGGTCCAGGCTATGGCTACACCTTC. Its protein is CAISRDQGPGYGYTF.